Shown below are 31 T cell receptor beta chains from a single sample sequenced in a study of T cell clones after liver transplantation. The method was immunoSEQ multiplex PCR; TCRdb's version includes in-frame clones alone and lacks a portion of them. The sample comprises 75,000 to 100,000 clones, roughly 80% of which are singletons, and about 0.52% rests with the top ten. Sequences were derived from CD4+ T cells from blood, sampled 45 to 46 months after liver transplant. The source is a human patient who received a liver transplant. The graft donor may account for some of the T cells.

The genes are TRBV5-4 and TRBJ2-1; the match to TRBD2 covers 14 bases. Germline V gives CDR1 SGHNT, CDR2 YYREEE (reference sequence). The length of the CDR3 is 15 residues. J gave up 7 bases and V 2 bases, and 2 bases lay outside the gene matches. The CDR3 region is CASSLRLAGGNEQFF. The DNA of the CDR3 is TGTGCCAGCAGCTTACGACTAGCGGGAGGGAATGAGCAGTTCTTC.

The gene calls are TRBV6-5 and TRBJ2-5, with D uncertain. V lost 5 bases and J 6 bases, leaving 16 bases between the germline ends. This CDR3 comprises 14 residues. Germline CDR1 and CDR2: MNHEY and SVGAGI. The CDR3 DNA follows: TGTGCCAGCAGTCCAACACTTACCGTGAAGACCCAGTACTTC. Amino acid sequence: CASSPTLTVKTQYF.

This clone was seen only once. The chain uses TRBV7-8 and TRBJ1-2, with D tentatively TRBD1 (6 bases). Germline assignment: CDR1 SGHVS and CDR2 FQNEAQ. There are 19 residues in the CDR3. With 3 bases removed from V and 8 bases from J, the gap between germline ends came to 31 bases. This CDR3 is CASSFQLLSRGHLSWGYTF. The CDR3 DNA sequence: TGTGCCAGCAGCTTTCAACTACTCTCTAGGGGACATCTCTCCTGGGGCTACACCTTC.

This clone was seen a handful of times. The V and J genes are TRBV5-1 and TRBJ2-2; D tentatively fits TRBD1 or TRBD2 (5 bases each). CDR1 SGHRS and CDR2 YFSETQ come from the germline V gene. CDR3 length: 16 residues. Trimming removed 0 bases from V and 5 bases from J, with 14 bases in between. CDR3: CASSLVPGTATGELFF. The CDR3 DNA reads as TGCGCCAGCAGCTTGGTTCCCGGGACCGCTACCGGGGAGCTGTTTTTT.

The gene calls are TRBV15 and TRBJ1-2; D might be TRBD1 (6 bases). The germline CDR1 and CDR2 sequences are LNHNV and YYDKDF (reference sequence). Trimming removed 0 bases at V and 3 bases at J, with 11 bases between. The CDR3 has 15 residues. CDR3 residues: CATSREMGAHYGYTF. The CDR3 nucleotides are TGTGCCACCAGCAGAGAAATGGGGGCCCACTATGGCTACACCTTC.

CDR3 in DNA: TGTGCCAGCAGTTACCGGACAGGGAGTAGTAATGAGCAGTTCTTC. Residues: CASSYRTGSSNEQFF. The gene calls are TRBV6-5 and TRBJ2-1, with TRBD1 identical over 8 bases. Germline CDR1 and CDR2: MNHEY and SVGAGI. The CDR3 runs to 15 residues. After removal of 2 bases from V and 7 bases from J, the junction contained 7 bases not matched to a gene.

In its sample, this clone was seen once. The chain is built from TRBV6-1 and TRBJ2-1; no clear D. Trimming took 4 bases from V and 0 from J, leaving 16 bases between them. The CDR3 runs to 17 residues. Germline V gene sequence: CDR1 MNHNS, CDR2 SASEGT. This chain's CDR3 is CASSVGWSINSYNEQFF. The CDR3 bases are TGTGCCAGCAGTGTTGGGTGGTCTATTAACTCCTACAATGAGCAGTTCTTC.

The rearrangement joins TRBV18 to TRBJ1-3; D remains unclear. The germline V gene has CDR1 KGHSH and CDR2 LQKENI. Trimming cost V 2 bases and J 0 bases, with 14 bases left between them. The CDR3 runs 17 residues. CDR3 region: CASSPTPERISGNTIYF. DNA of the CDR3: TGTGCCAGCTCACCAACTCCAGAAAGGATCTCTGGAAACACCATATATTTT.

The chain is built from TRBV6-1 and TRBJ1-2; possibly TRBD1 for D (6 bases). Germline V gene sequence: CDR1 MNHNS, CDR2 SASEGT. The CDR3 sequence is 14 residues long. Trimming took 8 bases from V and 0 from J, leaving 13 bases between them. The CDR3 reads CASVGGPSNYGYTF. The CDR3 DNA sequence: TGTGCCAGCGTGGGGGGGCCTTCTAACTATGGCTACACCTTC.

The rearrangement uses TRBV2 and TRBJ1-4, with 9 bases fitting TRBD1. The CDR3 extends over 17 amino acids. J gave up 4 bases and V 8 bases, and 14 bases lay outside the gene matches. Germline V gives CDR1 SNHLY, CDR2 FYNNEI. The CDR3 bases are TGTGCCAGCTGGACAGGGGCCTCCAGCGACGATAATGAAAAACTGTTTTTT. Translated, it gives CASWTGASSDDNEKLFF.

This sequence joins TRBV28 and TRBJ2-2; no clear D. The CDR3 runs to 12 residues. Trimming cost V 7 bases and J 2 bases, with 5 bases left between them. CDR1 and CDR2 from the germline V gene are MDHEN and SYDVKM. CDR3 sequence reads: CASNTNTGELFF. The CDR3 DNA reads TGTGCCAGCAATACCAACACCGGGGAGCTGTTTTTT.

The chain joins TRBV5-1 to TRBJ2-1; TRBD1 matches at 7 bases. With V trimmed by 4 bases and J by 5 bases, 6 bases remained unmatched. Germline V gene data show CDR1 as SGHRS and CDR2 as YFSETQ. The CDR3 length is 14 residues. Here the CDR3 DNA reads TGCGCCAGCAGCCTATGGACAGGTGACAATGAGCAGTTCTTC. Its protein product is CASSLWTGDNEQFF.

The chain uses TRBV29-1 and TRBJ1-1; no clear D gene. The length of the CDR3 is 10 residues. Germline values: CDR1 SQVTM, CDR2 ANQGSEA. Trimming removed 4 bases at V and 5 bases at J, with 5 bases between. The CDR3 protein is CSVVQTEAFF. The CDR3 region has the DNA TGCAGCGTTGTGCAGACTGAAGCTTTCTTT.

V usage is TRBV28 and J usage is TRBJ2-6; TRBD1 is a possible D gene (6 bases). The V gene's germline CDR1 is MDHEN and CDR2 SYDVKM. The CDR3 is 17 residues long. V was pared by 5 bases and J by 0 bases, with 14 bases between. CDR3 nucleotides: TGTGCCAGCAGTATCTCGACAGGACGCTCTGGGGCCAACGTCCTGACTTTC. It is translated as CASSISTGRSGANVLTF.

The chain carries TRBV28 and TRBJ2-4, with 12 bases identical to TRBD2. The V and J ends lost 4 bases and 8 bases, in that order; junction bases with no gene match: 15. The CDR3 consists of 18 residues. Germline CDR1 reads MDHEN; CDR2 reads SYDVKM. The CDR3 spells CASSSLPTTSGRGHIQYF. CDR3 sequence (DNA): TGTGCCAGCAGTTCCCTGCCCACGACTAGCGGGAGAGGGCACATTCAGTACTTC. The full variable domain, in which reference TRBV28 and TRBJ2-4 provide the parts outside the CDR3, is DVKVTQSSRYLVKRTGEKVFLECVQDMDHENMFWYRQDPGLGLRLIYFSYDVKMKEKGDIPEGYSVSREKKERFSLILESASTNQTSMYLCASSSLPTTSGRGHIQYFGAGTRLSVL.

This sequence joins TRBV28 and TRBJ2-7; D might be TRBD2 (6 bases). The CDR3 sequence is 17 residues long. V shed 6 bases and J shed 3 bases, with 24 bases lying between them. Germline loops: CDR1 MDHEN, CDR2 SYDVKM. In nucleotides, the CDR3 is TGTGCCAGCAGCCCCCAACGACTAGGGCGTTTCGGCTACGAGCAGTACTTC. This sequence encodes CASSPQRLGRFGYEQYF.

This chain links TRBV7-9 with TRBJ1-4; TRBD1 might be the D (5 bases). Germline assignment: CDR1 SEHNR and CDR2 FQNEAQ (reference sequence). The V and J ends lost 5 bases and 8 bases respectively, with 18 bases between them. CDR3 size: 15 residues. The CDR3 nucleotides are TGTGCCAGCAGCCTTAACCCCGGTGGGGGGGAAAAACTGTTTTTT. This sequence encodes CASSLNPGGGEKLFF.

The genes are TRBV28 and TRBJ1-5, with 9 bases aligning to TRBD1. J lost 2 bases, V lost 2 bases, and 10 bases had no gene match. Germline V gene sequence: CDR1 MDHEN, CDR2 SYDVKM. This CDR3 spans 18 amino acids. The CDR3 DNA follows: TGTGCCAGCAGTTTACCCCCTTGGACAGGGGAGGGCAATCAGCCCCAGCATTTT. Translating gives CASSLPPWTGEGNQPQHF. Variable domain in full (rest from reference TRBV28 and TRBJ1-5): DVKVTQSSRYLVKRTGEKVFLECVQDMDHENMFWYRQDPGLGLRLIYFSYDVKMKEKGDIPEGYSVSREKKERFSLILESASTNQTSMYLCASSLPPWTGEGNQPQHFGDGTRLSIL.

This rearrangement joins TRBV27 to TRBJ2-7, with D unclear. The V and J ends lost 5 bases and 3 bases respectively, with 17 bases between them. CDR1 MNHEY and CDR2 SMNVEV come from the germline V gene (reference sequence). The CDR3 has 15 residues. DNA of the CDR3: TGTGCCAGCAGTCCTCCGGGTCCTCTGGGCTACGAGCAGTACTTC. Translating it yields CASSPPGPLGYEQYF.

V usage is TRBV6-5 and J usage is TRBJ2-7; 11 bases line up with TRBD1. Trimming cost V 2 bases and J 4 bases; bases outside gene matches: 4. This CDR3 comprises 15 residues. Germline V lookup: CDR1 MNHEY, CDR2 SVGAGI. This chain's CDR3 is CASSYQGTGGYEQYF. CDR3 coding DNA: TGTGCCAGCAGTTACCAAGGGACAGGGGGATACGAGCAGTACTTC.

CDR3 amino acids: CASSVVAGRAGEQFF. CDR3 DNA sequence: TGTGCCAGCAGCGTAGTGGCCGGGAGGGCCGGTGAGCAGTTCTTC. The V gene is TRBV9, the J gene TRBJ2-1, with 8 bases lining up with TRBD2. V lost 0 bases and J lost 9; bases outside the gene matches: 8. The CDR3 runs to 15 residues. Germline assignment: CDR1 SGDLS and CDR2 YYNGEE.

The J gene is TRBJ1-2, the V gene TRBV6-1; D remains unclear. Looked up from germline, CDR1 is MNHNS and CDR2 is SASEGT. V shed 5 bases and J shed 6 bases, with 16 bases lying between them. This CDR3 spans 14 amino acids. CDR3 in amino acids: CASSLAGIPDGYTF. The CDR3 DNA sequence: TGTGCCAGCAGTCTCGCGGGAATCCCAGATGGCTACACCTTC.

This clone was detected only once. CDR3 sequence (DNA): TGTGCCAGCAGCATGCGACAGACCCACTCTGGAAACACCATATATTTT. Encoded protein: CASSMRQTHSGNTIYF. This chain uses TRBV7-2 with TRBJ1-3, with D possibly TRBD1 on 5 matching bases. The CDR3 extends over 16 amino acids. Germline V gene lookup returns CDR1 SGHTA and CDR2 FQGNSA. Trimming cost V 5 bases and J 0 bases, with 14 bases left between them.

This chain joins TRBV10-1 and TRBJ1-1; D ambiguous. This CDR3 has 13 amino acids. Looked up from germline, CDR1 is WNHNN and CDR2 is SYGVQD (reference sequence). Trimming stripped 5 bases from V and 0 bases from J, with 7 bases between. In DNA form, the CDR3 reads TGCGCCAGCAGTATGACCGTGAACACTGAAGCTTTCTTT. This codes for CASSMTVNTEAFF.

The chain links TRBV11-2 to TRBJ2-1; either TRBD1 or TRBD2 may fit D (5 bases each). Germline assignment: CDR1 SGHAT and CDR2 FQNNGV. This CDR3 region has 19 residues. Trimming pared 3 bases from V and 7 bases from J, leaving 28 bases between. The CDR3 loop is CASSFRGLGVAIKDNEQFF. Here the CDR3 DNA reads TGTGCCAGCAGCTTTAGGGGCCTTGGGGTAGCGATAAAAGATAATGAGCAGTTCTTC.

The gene calls are TRBV6-1 and TRBJ2-7, with D hard to call. CDR1 MNHNS and CDR2 SASEGT come from the germline V gene. This CDR3 has 11 residues. The CDR3 protein is CAVKGPYEQYF. CDR3 DNA: TGTGCAGTAAAAGGCCCCTACGAGCAGTACTTC.

In DNA, the CDR3 is TGTGCCAGCAGGGGACTAGCGGGGGGCTCTGGGGCCAACGTCCTGACTTTC. Amino acids: CASRGLAGGSGANVLTF. The V gene is TRBV28, the J gene TRBJ2-6; 15 bases agree with TRBD2. Germline assignment: CDR1 MDHEN and CDR2 SYDVKM. V trimming: 6 bases; J trimming: 0 bases; junction bases outside the gene matches: 0. This CDR3 has 17 residues.

The chain employs TRBV5-1 and TRBJ2-1; 11 bases line up with TRBD2. CDR3 size: 16 residues. Germline V CDR1 and CDR2: SGHRS, YFSETQ. V dropped 5 bases and J dropped 6; count of bases not matched to a gene: 10. CDR3 bases: TGCGCCAGCAGGGCCAAGACTAGCGGGACGTCCAATGAGCAGTTCTTC. This encodes CASRAKTSGTSNEQFF.

The chain links TRBV2 to TRBJ2-3; 7 positions match TRBD2. The V gene's germline CDR1 is SNHLY and CDR2 FYNNEI. V was pared by 7 bases and J by 0 bases, with 4 bases of the junction left unmatched. The CDR3 totals 14 residues. Here the CDR3 reads CASKARGSTDTQYF. The CDR3 nucleotides read TGTGCCAGCAAGGCGCGGGGGAGCACAGATACGCAGTATTTT.

This chain links TRBV7-9 with TRBJ1-2; D call uncertain. The V gene lost 1 base and the J gene lost 7 bases, with 13 bases spanning the gap. Germline V gene sequence: CDR1 SEHNR, CDR2 FQNEAQ (reference sequence). The CDR3 is 14 amino acids. CDR3 amino acids: CASSLDPGWGGYTF. The CDR3 nucleotides read TGTGCCAGCAGCTTAGATCCCGGGTGGGGTGGCTACACCTTC.

The CDR3 DNA sequence: TGTGCCAGCAGCATCCCTGACAGGCTCGACTACGAGCAGTACTTC. It encodes CASSIPDRLDYEQYF. This sequence joins TRBV7-2 and TRBJ2-7; weak D call: TRBD1 (6 bases). The CDR3 covers 15 residues. V lost 5 bases to trimming and J lost 3 bases, with 17 bases between them. CDR1 is SGHTA and CDR2 is FQGNSA in the germline V gene.